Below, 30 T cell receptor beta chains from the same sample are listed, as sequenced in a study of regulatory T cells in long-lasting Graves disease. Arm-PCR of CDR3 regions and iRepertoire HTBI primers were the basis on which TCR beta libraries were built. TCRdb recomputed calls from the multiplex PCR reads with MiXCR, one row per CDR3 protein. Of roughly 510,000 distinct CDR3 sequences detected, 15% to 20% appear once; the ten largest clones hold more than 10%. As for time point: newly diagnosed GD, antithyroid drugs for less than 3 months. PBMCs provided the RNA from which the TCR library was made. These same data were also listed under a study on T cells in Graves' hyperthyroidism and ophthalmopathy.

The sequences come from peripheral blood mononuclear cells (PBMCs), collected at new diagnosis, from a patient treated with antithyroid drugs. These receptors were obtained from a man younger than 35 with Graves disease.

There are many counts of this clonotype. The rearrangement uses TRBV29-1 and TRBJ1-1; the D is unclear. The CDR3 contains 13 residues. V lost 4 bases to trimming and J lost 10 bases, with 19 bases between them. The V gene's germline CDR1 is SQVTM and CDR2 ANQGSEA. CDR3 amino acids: CSVASRAMRGAFF. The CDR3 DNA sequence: TGCAGCGTTGCCTCTAGAGCAATGAGAGGAGCTTTCTTT.

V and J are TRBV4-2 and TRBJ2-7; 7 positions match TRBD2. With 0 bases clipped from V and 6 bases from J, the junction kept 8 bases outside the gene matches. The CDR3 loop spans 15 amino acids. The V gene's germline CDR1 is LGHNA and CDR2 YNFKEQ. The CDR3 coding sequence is TGTGCCAGCAGCCAAGATTGGACTAGTTTGTTCGAGCAGTACTTC. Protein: CASSQDWTSLFEQYF.

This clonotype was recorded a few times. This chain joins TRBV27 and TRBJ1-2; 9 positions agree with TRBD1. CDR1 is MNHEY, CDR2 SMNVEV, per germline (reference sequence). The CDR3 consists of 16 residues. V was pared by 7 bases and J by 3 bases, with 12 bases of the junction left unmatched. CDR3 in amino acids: CASKKGGDRADYGYTF. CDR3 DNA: TGTGCCAGCAAGAAGGGGGGGGACAGGGCGGACTATGGCTACACCTTC.

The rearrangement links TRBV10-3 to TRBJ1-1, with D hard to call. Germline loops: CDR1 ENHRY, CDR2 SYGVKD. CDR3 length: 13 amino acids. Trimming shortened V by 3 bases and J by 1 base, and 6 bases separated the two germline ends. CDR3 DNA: TGTGCCATCAGTGATAACAGGAACACTGAAGCTTTCTTT. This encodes CAISDNRNTEAFF.

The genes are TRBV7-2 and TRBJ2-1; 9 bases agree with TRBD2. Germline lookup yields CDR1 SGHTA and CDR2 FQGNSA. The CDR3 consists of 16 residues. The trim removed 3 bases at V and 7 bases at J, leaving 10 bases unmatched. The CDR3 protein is CASSFPGLASQNEQFF. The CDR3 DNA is TGTGCCAGCAGCTTTCCGGGACTAGCCTCTCAAAATGAGCAGTTCTTC.

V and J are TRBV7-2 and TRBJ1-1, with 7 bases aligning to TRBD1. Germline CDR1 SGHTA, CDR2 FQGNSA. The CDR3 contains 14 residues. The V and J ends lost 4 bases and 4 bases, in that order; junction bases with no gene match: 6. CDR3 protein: CASSSKTGPTEAFF. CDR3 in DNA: TGTGCCAGCAGCTCTAAGACAGGGCCCACTGAAGCTTTCTTT.

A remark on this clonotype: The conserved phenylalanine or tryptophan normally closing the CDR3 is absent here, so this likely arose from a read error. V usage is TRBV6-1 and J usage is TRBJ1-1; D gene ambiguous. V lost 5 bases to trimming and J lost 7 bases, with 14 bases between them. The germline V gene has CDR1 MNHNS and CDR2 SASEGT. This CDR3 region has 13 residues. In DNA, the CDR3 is TGTGCCAGCAGTAGATTTCAAGGGAATGAAGCTTTCCTT. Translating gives CASSRFQGNEAFL.

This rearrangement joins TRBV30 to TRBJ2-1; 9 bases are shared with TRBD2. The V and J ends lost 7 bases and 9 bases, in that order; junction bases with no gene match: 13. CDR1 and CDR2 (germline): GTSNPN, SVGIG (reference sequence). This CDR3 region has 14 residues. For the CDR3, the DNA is TGTGCCTCCGACCCCAGCGGGGGGCTCGTTGAGCAGTTCTTC. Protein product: CASDPSGGLVEQFF.

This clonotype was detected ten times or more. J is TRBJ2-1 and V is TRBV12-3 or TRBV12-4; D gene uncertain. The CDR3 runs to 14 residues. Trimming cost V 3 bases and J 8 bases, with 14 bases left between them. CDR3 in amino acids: CASSFYPSSHEQFF. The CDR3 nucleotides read TGTGCCAGCAGTTTTTATCCCTCGAGCCATGAGCAGTTCTTC.

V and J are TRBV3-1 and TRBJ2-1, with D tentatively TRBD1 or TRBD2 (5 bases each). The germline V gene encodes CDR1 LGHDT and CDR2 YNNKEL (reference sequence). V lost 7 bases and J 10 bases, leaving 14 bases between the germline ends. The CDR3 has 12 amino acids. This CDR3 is CASNRLGAEQFF. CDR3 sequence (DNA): TGTGCCAGCAATCGGCTCGGGGCGGAGCAGTTCTTC.

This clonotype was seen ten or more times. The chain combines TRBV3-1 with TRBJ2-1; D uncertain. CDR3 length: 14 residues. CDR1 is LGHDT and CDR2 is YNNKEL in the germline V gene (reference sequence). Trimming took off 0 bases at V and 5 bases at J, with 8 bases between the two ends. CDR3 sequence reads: CASSQDSYDNEQFF. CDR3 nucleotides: TGTGCCAGCAGCCAAGATTCCTACGACAATGAGCAGTTCTTC.

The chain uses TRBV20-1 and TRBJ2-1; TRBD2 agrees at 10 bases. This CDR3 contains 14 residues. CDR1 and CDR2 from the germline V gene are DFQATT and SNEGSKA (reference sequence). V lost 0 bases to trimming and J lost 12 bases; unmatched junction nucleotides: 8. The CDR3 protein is CSARDVAGGYRQFF. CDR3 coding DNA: TGCAGTGCTAGAGATGTAGCGGGGGGCTATAGGCAGTTCTTC.

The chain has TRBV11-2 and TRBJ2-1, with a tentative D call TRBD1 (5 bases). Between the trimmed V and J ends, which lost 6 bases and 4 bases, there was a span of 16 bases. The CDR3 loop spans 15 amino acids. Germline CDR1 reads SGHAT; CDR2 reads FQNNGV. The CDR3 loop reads CASRSPGHRYNEQFF. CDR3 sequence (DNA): TGTGCCAGCAGGTCGCCCGGACACAGATACAATGAGCAGTTCTTC.

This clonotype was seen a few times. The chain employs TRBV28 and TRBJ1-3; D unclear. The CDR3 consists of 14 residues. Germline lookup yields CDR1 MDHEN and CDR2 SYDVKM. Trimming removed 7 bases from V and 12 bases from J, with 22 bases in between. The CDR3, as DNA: TGTGCCAGCACCGTTTTTATCCCCCTACACGGCATATATTTT. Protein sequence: CASTVFIPLHGIYF.

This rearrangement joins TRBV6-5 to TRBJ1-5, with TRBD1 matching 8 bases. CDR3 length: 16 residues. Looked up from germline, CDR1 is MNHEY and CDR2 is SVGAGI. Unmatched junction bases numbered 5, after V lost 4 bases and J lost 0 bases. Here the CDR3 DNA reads TGTGCCAGCAGTTCGTGGACAGGGAATAGCAATCAGCCCCAGCATTTT. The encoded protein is CASSSWTGNSNQPQHF.

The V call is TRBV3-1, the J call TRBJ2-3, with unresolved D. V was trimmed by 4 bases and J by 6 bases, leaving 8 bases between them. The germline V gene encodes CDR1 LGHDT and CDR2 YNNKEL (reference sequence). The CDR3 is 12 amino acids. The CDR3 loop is CASSRSLDTQYF. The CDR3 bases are TGTGCCAGCAGCCGATCGTTGGATACGCAGTATTTT.

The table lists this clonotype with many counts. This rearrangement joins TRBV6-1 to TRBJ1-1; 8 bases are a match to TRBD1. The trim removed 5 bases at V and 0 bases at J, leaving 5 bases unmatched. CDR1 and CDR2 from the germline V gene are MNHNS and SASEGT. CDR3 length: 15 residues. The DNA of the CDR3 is TGTGCCAGCAGTAGACAGGGGTCCCTGAACACTGAAGCTTTCTTT. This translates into CASSRQGSLNTEAFF.

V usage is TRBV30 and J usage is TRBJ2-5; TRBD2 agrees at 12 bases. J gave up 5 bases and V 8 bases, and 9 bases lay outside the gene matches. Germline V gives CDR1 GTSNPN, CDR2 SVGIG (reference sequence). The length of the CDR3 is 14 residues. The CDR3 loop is CATGTSGFLETQYF. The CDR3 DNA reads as TGTGCCACCGGGACTAGCGGGTTTTTGGAGACCCAGTACTTC. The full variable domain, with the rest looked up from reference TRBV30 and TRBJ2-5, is SQTIHQWPATLVQPVGSPLSLECTVEGTSNPNLYWYRQAAGRGLQLLFYSVGIGQISSEVPQNLSASRPQDRQFILSSKKLLLSDSGFYLCATGTSGFLETQYFGPGTRLLVL.

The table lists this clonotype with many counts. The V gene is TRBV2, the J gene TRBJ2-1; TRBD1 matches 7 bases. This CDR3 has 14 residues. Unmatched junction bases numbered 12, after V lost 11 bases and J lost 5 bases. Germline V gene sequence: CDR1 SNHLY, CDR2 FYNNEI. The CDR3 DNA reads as TGTGCCGGAAGGGGGCCGGTGGTAGACAATGAGCAGTTCTTC. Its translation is CAGRGPVVDNEQFF.

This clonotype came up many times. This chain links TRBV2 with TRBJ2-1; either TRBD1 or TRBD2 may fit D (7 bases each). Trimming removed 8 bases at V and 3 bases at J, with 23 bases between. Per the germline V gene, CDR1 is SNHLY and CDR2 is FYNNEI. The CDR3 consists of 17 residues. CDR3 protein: CASYVGGRDSLYNEQFF. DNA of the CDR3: TGTGCCAGCTATGTTGGGGGGAGGGACAGCCTCTACAATGAGCAGTTCTTC. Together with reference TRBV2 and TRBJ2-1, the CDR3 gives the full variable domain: EPEVTQTPSHQVTQMGQEVILRCVPISNHLYFYWYRQILGQKVEFLVSFYNNEISEKSEIFDDQFSVERPDGSNFTLKIRSTKLEDSAMYFCASYVGGRDSLYNEQFFGPGTRLTVL.

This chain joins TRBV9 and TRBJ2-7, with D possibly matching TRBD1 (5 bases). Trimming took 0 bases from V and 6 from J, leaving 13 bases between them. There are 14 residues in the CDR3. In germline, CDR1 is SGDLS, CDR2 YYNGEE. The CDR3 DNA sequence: TGTGCCAGCAGCGTAGGTCCAGGGAAAGGCGAGCAGTACTTC. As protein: CASSVGPGKGEQYF.

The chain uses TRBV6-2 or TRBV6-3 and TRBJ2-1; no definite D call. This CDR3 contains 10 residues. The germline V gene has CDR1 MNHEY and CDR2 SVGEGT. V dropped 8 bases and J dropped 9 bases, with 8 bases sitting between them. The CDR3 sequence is CASGFSEQFF. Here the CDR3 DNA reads TGTGCCAGCGGATTTAGTGAGCAGTTCTTC.

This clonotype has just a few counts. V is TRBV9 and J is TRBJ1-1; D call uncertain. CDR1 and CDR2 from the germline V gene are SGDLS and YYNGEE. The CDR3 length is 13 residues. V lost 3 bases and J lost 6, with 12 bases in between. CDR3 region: CASSAWPSAEAFF. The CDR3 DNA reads TGTGCCAGCAGCGCCTGGCCCAGCGCTGAAGCTTTCTTT.

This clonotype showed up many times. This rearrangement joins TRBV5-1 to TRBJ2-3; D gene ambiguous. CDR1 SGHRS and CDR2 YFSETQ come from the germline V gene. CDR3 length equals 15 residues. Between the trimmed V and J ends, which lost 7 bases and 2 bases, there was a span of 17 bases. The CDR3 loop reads CASLGGDFITDTQYF. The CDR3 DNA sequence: TGCGCCAGCCTAGGCGGAGACTTTATCACAGATACGCAGTATTTT. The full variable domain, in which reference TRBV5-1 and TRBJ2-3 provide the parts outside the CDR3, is KAGVTQTPRYLIKTRGQQVTLSCSPISGHRSVSWYQQTPGQGLQFLFEYFSETQRNKGNFPGRFSGRQFSNSRSEMNVSTLELGDSALYLCASLGGDFITDTQYFGPGTRLTVL.

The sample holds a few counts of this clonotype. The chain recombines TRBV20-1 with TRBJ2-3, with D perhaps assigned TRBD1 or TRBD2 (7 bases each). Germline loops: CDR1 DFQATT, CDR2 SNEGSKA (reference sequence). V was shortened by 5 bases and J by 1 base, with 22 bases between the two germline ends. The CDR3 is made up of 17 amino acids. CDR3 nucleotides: TGCAGTGCTCTATCAGGGGGTGCCCTAGCGGGCACAGATACGCAGTATTTT. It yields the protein CSALSGGALAGTDTQYF.

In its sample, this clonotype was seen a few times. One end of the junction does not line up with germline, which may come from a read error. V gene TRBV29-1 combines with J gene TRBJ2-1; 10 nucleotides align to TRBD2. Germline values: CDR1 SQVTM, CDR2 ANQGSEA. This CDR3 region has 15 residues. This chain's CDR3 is CSAELASGSIYEQFF. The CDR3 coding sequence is TGCAGCGCTGAATTGGCTAGCGGGAGCATTTATGAGCAGTTCTTC.

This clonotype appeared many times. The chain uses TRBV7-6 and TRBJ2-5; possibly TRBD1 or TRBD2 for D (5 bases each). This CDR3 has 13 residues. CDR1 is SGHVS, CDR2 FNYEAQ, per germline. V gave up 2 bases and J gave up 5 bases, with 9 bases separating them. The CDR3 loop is CASSLNRRETQYF. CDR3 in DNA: TGTGCCAGCAGCTTAAACAGGAGGGAGACCCAGTACTTC.

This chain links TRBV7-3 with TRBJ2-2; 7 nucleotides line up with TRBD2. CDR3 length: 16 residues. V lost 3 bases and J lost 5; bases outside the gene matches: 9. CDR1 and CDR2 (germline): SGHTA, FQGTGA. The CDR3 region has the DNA TGTGCCAGCAGCTTTCGCAGCGGGAAGGGAACCGGGGAGCTGTTTTTT. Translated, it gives CASSFRSGKGTGELFF.

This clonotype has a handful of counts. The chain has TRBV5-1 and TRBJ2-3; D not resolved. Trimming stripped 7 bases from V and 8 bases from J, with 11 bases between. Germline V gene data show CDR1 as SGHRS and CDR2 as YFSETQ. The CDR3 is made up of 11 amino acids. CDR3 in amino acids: CASPGRVTQYF. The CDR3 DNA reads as TGCGCCAGCCCTGGAAGGGTTACGCAGTATTTT. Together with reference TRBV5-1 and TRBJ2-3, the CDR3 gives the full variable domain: KAGVTQTPRYLIKTRGQQVTLSCSPISGHRSVSWYQQTPGQGLQFLFEYFSETQRNKGNFPGRFSGRQFSNSRSEMNVSTLELGDSALYLCASPGRVTQYFGPGTRLTVL.

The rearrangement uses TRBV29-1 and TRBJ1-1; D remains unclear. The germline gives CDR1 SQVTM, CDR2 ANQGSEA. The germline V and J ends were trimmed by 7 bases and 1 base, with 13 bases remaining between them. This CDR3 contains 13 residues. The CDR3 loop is CSAPSRENTEAFF. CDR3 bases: TGCAGCGCTCCATCAAGGGAGAACACTGAAGCTTTCTTT.